This T cell receptor beta chain is drawn from a study of T-cell reconstitution after alpha-beta-depleted transplantation in children. General study findings and limits: By about two months after transplant, alpha-beta T cells reportedly arose from several hundred graft clones that had expanded.

A TCRbeta library incorporating unique molecular identifiers was prepared. TCRdb analysed the PCR reads with MiXCR anew, one entry per CDR3 protein. Among about 980,000 distinct CDR3 sequences listed, about 29% were seen once. Per germline, CDR1 SGHKS and CDR2 YYEKEE (reference sequence). The ends were cut back, 1 base at V and 5 bases at J, with 9 bases in the middle. CDR3 size: 14 residues. This clonotype has only a few counts. The antigen is not known. The starting material was PBMCs, mostly from graft donor cells, obtained 360 days after TCRalphabeta/CD19-depleted stem cell transplant. The sequence was collected from a boy younger than two who had a stem cell transplant for SCID, so the T cells may come from the graft donor. The rearrangement uses TRBV5-5 and TRBJ1-4, with D perhaps TRBD1 (6 bases). The CDR3 sequence: CASSLRGVNEKLFF. The CDR3 DNA reads as TGTGCCAGCAGCTTGAGGGGGGTGAATGAAAAACTGTTTTTT.